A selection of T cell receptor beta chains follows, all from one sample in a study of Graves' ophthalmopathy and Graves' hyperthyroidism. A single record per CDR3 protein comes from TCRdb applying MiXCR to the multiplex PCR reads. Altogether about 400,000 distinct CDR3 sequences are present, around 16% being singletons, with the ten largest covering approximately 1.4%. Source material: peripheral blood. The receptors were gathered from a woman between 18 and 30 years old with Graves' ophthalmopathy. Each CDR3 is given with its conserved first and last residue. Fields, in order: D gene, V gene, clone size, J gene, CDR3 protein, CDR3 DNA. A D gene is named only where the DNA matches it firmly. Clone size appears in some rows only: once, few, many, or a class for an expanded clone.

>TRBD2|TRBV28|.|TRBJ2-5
CASLNLGGGRETQYF
TGTGCCTCCCTTAACCTGGGGGGGGGGAGAGAGACCCAGTACTTC
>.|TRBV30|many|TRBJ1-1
CAWSPLSPFTEAFF
TGTGCCTGGAGTCCCCTCTCCCCATTCACTGAAGCTTTCTTT
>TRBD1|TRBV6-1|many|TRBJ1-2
CASSERESGGWLTF
TGTGCCAGCAGCGAAAGGGAGTCAGGGGGTTGGCTCACCTTC
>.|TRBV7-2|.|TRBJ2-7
CASSLGGGGPGQYF
TGTGCCAGCAGCTTAGGAGGGGGAGGGCCGGGGCAGTACTTC
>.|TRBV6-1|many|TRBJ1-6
CASSLPGNSPLHF
TGTGCCAGCAGTTTACCAGGGAATTCACCCCTCCACTTT
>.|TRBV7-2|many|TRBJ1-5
CASSVGGAARQPQHF
TGTGCCAGCAGTGTGGGCGGGGCTGCGAGGCAGCCCCAGCATTTT
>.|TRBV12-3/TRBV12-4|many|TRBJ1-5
CASSSYRVGNQPQHF
TGTGCCAGCAGTTCCTACAGGGTTGGGAATCAGCCCCAGCATTTT
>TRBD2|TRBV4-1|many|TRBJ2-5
CASSQEGGGLQETQYF
TGCGCCAGCAGCCAAGAGGGGGGGGGTTTACAAGAGACCCAGTACTTC
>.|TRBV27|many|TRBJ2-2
CASSGGGLNTGELFF
TGTGCCAGCAGTGGAGGCGGGCTGAACACCGGGGAGCTGTTTTTT
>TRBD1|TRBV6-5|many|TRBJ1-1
CASNPGQRTEAFF
TGTGCCAGCAATCCGGGACAGAGAACTGAAGCTTTCTTT
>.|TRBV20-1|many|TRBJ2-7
CSARRPLSYEQYF
TGCAGTGCTAGAAGGCCCCTGTCCTACGAGCAGTACTTC
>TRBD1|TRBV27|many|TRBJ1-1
CASRLAGGAGNTEAFF
TGTGCCAGCAGACTTGCAGGGGGCGCCGGGAACACTGAAGCTTTCTTT
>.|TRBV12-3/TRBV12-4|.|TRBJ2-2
CASSFGLGTGELFF
TGTGCCAGCAGTTTCGGACTGGGCACCGGGGAGCTGTTTTTT
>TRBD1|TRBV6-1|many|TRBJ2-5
CASRTGVSQYF
TGTGCCAGCAGGACAGGGGTCTCCCAGTACTTC
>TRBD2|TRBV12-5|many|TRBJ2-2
CASGLVRPSGRRPGTGELFF
TGTGCTAGTGGTTTGGTCCGACCTAGCGGGAGGCGCCCGGGTACCGGGGAGCTGTTTTTT
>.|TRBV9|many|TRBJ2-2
CASRPGLNTGELFF
TGTGCCAGCAGGCCGGGACTTAACACCGGGGAGCTGTTTTTT
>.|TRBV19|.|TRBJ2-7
CASSMLGASSYEQYF
TGTGCCAGTAGTATGCTAGGCGCGAGCTCCTACGAGCAGTACTTC
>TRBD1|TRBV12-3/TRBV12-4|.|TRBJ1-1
CASSWGQGGGTEAFF
TGTGCCAGCAGTTGGGGACAGGGAGGAGGAACTGAAGCTTTCTTT
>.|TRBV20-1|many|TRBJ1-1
CSATPTGPVTEAFF
TGCAGTGCTACCCCCACAGGCCCGGTGACTGAAGCTTTCTTT
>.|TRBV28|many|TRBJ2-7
CASSAGPEQYF
TGTGCCAGCTCGGCGGGGCCCGAGCAGTACTTC
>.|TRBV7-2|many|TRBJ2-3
CASSLSEMTDTQYF
TGTGCCAGCAGCTTATCGGAGATGACAGATACGCAGTATTTT
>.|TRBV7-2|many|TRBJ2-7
CASSLSHEQYF
TGTGCCAGCAGCTTATCTCACGAGCAGTACTTC
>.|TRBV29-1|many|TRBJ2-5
CSSCRNVETQYF
TGCAGCTCATGCAGGAACGTCGAGACCCAGTACTTC
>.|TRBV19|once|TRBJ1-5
CASSIDDGTLNQPQHF
TGTGCCAGTAGTATAGATGATGGGACACTGAATCAGCCCCAGCATTTT
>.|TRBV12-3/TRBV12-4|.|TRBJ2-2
CASSHPGETGELFF
TGTGCCAGCAGTCACCCGGGAGAGACCGGGGAGCTGTTTTTT
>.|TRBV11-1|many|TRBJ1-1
CASSLVHSKNTEAFF
TGTGCCAGCAGCTTAGTACACAGTAAGAACACTGAAGCTTTCTTT
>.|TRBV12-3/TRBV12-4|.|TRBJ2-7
CASSLASGGRGQYF
TGTGCCAGCAGTTTAGCGTCCGGGGGGCGGGGGCAGTACTTC
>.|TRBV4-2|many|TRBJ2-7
CASSQGFSEQYF
TGTGCCAGCAGCCAGGGGTTTTCCGAGCAGTACTTC
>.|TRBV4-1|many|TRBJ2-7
CASSQVVGHNYEQYF
TGCGCCAGCAGCCAAGTCGTGGGACATAACTACGAGCAGTACTTC
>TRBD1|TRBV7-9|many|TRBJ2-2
CASSRTGTGELFF
TGTGCCAGCAGCCGGACAGGGACCGGGGAGCTGTTTTTT
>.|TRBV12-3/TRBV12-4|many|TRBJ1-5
CASSFSLQPQHF
TGTGCCAGCAGTTTCTCCCTCCAGCCCCAGCATTTT
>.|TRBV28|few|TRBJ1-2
CASSLGVRYGYTF
TGTGCCAGCAGTTTAGGCGTTAGGTATGGCTACACCTTC
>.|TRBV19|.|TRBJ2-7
CASSIVGADGYEQYF
TGTGCCAGTAGTATTGTAGGGGCAGATGGCTACGAGCAGTACTTC
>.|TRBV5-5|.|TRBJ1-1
CASSLGGYMNTEAFF
TGTGCCAGCAGCTTGGGGGGCTACATGAACACTGAAGCTTTCTTT
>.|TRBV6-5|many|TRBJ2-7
CASTTQAGSSYEQYF
TGTGCCAGCACTACTCAAGCGGGCAGCTCCTACGAGCAGTACTTC
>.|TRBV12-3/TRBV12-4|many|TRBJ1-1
CASSGRGKAPSEAFF
TGTGCCAGCAGTGGACGAGGGAAAGCACCCTCTGAAGCTTTCTTT
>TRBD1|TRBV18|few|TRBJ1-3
CASSGQEKLLGNTIYF
TGTGCCAGCTCGGGACAGGAAAAACTTTTGGGAAACACCATATATTTT
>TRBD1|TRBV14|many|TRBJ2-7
CASSQGTVAEQYF
TGTGCCAGCAGCCAGGGGACAGTTGCCGAGCAGTACTTC
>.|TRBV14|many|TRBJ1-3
CASSPRPGNTIYF
TGTGCCAGCAGCCCGAGACCCGGAAACACCATATATTTT
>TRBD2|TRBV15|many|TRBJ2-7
CATSRGSGRTYEQYF
TGTGCCACCAGCAGAGGTAGCGGGAGGACCTACGAGCAGTACTTC